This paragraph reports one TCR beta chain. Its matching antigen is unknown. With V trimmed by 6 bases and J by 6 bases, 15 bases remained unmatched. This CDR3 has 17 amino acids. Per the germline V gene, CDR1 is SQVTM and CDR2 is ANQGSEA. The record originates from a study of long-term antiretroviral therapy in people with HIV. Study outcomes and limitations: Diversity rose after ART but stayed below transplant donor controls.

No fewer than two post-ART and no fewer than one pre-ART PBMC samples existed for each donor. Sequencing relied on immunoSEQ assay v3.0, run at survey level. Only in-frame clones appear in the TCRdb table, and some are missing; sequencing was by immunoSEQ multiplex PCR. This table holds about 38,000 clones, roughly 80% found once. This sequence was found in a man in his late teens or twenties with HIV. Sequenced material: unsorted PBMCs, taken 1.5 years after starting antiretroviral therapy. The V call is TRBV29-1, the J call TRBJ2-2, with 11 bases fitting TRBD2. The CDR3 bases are TGCAGCGTCGCCGGGACTAGCGGAACGGTTGGCCCCGGGGAGCTGTTTTTT. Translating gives CSVAGTSGTVGPGELFF.